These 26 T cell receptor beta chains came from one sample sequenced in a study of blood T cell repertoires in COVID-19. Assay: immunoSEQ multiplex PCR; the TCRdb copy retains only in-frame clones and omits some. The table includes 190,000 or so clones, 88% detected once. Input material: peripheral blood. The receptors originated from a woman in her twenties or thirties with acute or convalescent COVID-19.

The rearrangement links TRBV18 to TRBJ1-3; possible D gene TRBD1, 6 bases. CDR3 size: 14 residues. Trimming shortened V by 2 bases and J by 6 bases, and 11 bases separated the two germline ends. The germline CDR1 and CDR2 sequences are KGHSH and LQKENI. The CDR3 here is CASSPMGATNTIYF. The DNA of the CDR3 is TGTGCCAGCTCACCAATGGGGGCGACAAACACCATATATTTT.

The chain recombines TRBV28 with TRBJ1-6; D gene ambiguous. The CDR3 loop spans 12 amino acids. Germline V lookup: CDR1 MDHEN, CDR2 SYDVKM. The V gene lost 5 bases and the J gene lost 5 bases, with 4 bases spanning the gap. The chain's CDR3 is CASSINNSPLHF. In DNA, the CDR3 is TGTGCCAGCAGTATTAATAATTCACCCCTCCACTTT.

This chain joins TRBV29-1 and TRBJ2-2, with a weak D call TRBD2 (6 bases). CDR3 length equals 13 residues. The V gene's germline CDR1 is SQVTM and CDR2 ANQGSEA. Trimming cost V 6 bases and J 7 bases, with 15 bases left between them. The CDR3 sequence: CSVRRRLDGELFF. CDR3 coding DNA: TGCAGCGTAAGGCGGAGACTAGACGGGGAGCTGTTTTTT.

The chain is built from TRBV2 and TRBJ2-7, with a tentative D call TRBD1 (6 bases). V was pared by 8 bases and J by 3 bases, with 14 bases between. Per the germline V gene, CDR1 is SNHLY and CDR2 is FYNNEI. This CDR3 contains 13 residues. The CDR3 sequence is CASRRTDSYEQYF. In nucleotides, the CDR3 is TGTGCCAGCCGAAGGACAGACAGCTACGAGCAGTACTTC.

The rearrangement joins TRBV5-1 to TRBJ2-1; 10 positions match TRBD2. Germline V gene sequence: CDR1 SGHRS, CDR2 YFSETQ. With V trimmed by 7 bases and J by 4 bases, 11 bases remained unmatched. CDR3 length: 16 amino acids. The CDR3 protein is CASRPGAGGQYNEQFF. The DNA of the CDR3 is TGCGCCAGCCGGCCGGGAGCGGGAGGGCAGTACAATGAGCAGTTCTTC.

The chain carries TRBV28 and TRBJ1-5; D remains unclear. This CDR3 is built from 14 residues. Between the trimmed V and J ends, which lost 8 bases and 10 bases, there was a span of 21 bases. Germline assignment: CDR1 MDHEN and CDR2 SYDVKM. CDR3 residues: CASSLEAAGKPQHF. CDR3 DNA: TGTGCCAGCTCCCTAGAGGCGGCCGGTAAACCCCAGCATTTT.

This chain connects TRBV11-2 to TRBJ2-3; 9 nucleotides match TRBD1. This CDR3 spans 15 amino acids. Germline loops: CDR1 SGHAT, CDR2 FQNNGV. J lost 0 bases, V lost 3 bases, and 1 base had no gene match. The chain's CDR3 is CASSLGQGSTDTQYF. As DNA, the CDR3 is TGTGCCAGCAGCTTGGGACAGGGTAGCACAGATACGCAGTATTTT. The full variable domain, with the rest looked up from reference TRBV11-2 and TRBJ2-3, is EAGVAQSPRYKIIEKRQSVAFWCNPISGHATLYWYQQILGQGPKLLIQFQNNGVVDDSQLPKDRFSAERLKGVDSTLKIQPAKLEDSAVYLCASSLGQGSTDTQYFGPGTRLTVL.

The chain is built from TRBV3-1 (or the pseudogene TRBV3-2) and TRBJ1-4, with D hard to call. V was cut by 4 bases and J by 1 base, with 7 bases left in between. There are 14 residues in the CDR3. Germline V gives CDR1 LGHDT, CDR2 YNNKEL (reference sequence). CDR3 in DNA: TGTGCCAGCAGCCGGAGGTTAACTAATGAAAAACTGTTTTTT. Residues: CASSRRLTNEKLFF.

The DNA of the CDR3 is TGTGCTCGTCGAAGGAGGAATTCCGGGGAGCTGTTTTTT. Translated, it gives CARRRRNSGELFF. The chain carries TRBV21-1 and TRBJ2-2; TRBD2 was called by the table and not checked on the DNA. TRBV21-1 is marked as a pseudogene. CDR3 length equals 13 residues.

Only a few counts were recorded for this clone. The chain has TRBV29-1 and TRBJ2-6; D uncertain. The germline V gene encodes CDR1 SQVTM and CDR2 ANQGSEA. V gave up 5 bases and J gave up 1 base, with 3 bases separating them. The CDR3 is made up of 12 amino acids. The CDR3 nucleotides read TGCAGCGTTTCTTCTGGGGCCAACGTCCTGACTTTC. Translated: CSVSSGANVLTF.

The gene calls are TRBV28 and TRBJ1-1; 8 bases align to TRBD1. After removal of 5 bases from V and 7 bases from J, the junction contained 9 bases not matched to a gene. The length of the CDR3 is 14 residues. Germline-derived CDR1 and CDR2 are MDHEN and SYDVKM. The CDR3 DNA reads TGTGCCAGCAGTAGGGCAGGGACAGGTTTTGAAGCTTTCTTT. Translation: CASSRAGTGFEAFF.

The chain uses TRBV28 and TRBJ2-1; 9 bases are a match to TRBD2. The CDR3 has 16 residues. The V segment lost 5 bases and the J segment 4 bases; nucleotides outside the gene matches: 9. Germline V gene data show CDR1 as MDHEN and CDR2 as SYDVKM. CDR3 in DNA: TGTGCCAGCAGTACTATAGCGGGAGTCCAGTACAATGAGCAGTTCTTC. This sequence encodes CASSTIAGVQYNEQFF. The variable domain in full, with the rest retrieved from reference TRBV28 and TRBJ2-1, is DVKVTQSSRYLVKRTGEKVFLECVQDMDHENMFWYRQDPGLGLRLIYFSYDVKMKEKGDIPEGYSVSREKKERFSLILESASTNQTSMYLCASSTIAGVQYNEQFFGPGTRLTVL.

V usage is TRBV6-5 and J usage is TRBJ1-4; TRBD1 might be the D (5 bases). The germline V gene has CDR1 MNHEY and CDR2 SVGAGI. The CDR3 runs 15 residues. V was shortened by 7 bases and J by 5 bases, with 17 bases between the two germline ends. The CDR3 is CASKILEGVNEKLFF. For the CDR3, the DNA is TGTGCCAGCAAGATCCTAGAAGGGGTAAATGAAAAACTGTTTTTT.

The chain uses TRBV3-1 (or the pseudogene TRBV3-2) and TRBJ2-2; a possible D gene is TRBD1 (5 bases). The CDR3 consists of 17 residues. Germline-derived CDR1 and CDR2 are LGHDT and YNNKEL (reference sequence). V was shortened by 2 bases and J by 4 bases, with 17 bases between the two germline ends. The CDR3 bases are TGTGCCAGCAGCCAAAGGGGTGTAGAGAATCGCACCGGGGAGCTGTTTTTT. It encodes CASSQRGVENRTGELFF.

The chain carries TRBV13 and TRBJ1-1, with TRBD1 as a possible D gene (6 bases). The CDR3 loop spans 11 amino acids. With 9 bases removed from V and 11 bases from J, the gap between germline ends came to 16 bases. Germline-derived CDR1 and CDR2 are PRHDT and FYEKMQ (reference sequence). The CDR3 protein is CASSQGSLAFF. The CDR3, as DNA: TGTGCCAGTAGCCAGGGGTCGTTGGCTTTCTTT.

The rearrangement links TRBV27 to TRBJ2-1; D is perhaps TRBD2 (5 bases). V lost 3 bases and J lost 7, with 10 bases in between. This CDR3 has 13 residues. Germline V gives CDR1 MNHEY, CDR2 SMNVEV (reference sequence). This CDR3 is CASSFGGPNEQFF. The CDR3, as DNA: TGTGCCAGCAGTTTTGGCGGGCCTAATGAGCAGTTCTTC.

The CDR3: CASRVDRAPHNEQFF. CDR3 nucleotides: TGTGCCAGCAGGGTGGACAGGGCGCCACACAATGAGCAGTTCTTC. This chain links TRBV2 with TRBJ2-1; 8 bases agree with TRBD1. With 6 bases clipped from V and 5 bases from J, the junction kept 9 bases outside the gene matches. This CDR3 is built from 15 residues. Germline values: CDR1 SNHLY, CDR2 FYNNEI.

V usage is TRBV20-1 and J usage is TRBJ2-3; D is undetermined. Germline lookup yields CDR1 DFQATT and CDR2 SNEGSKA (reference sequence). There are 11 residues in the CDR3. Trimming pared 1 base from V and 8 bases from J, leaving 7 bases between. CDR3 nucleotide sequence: TGCAGTGCTAGAGTGGCCCTTACGCAGTATTTT. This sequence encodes CSARVALTQYF.

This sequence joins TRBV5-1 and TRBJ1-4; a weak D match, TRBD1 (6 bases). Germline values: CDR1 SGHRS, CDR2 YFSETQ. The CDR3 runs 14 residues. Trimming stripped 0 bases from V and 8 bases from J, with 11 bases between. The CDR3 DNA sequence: TGCGCCAGCAGCTTGGTGGCAGGGGACGAAAAACTGTTTTTT. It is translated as CASSLVAGDEKLFF.

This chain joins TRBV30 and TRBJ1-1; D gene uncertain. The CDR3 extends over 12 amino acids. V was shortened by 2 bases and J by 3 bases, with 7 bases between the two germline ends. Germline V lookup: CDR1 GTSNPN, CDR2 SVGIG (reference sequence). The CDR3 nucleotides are TGTGCCTGGAGTTCCGCGGACACTGAAGCTTTCTTT. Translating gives CAWSSADTEAFF.

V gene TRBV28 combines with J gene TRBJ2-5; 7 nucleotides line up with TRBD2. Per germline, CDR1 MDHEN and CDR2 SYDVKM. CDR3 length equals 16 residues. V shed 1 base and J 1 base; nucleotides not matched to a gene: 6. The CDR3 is CASSLLASGVQETQYF. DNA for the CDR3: TGTGCCAGCAGTTTATTGGCTAGCGGAGTCCAAGAGACCCAGTACTTC.

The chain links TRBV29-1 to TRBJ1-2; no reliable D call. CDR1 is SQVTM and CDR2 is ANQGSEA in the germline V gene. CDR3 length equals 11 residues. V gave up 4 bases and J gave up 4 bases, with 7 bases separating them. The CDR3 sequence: CSVGDRYGYTF. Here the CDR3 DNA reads TGCAGCGTTGGAGACCGCTATGGCTACACCTTC.

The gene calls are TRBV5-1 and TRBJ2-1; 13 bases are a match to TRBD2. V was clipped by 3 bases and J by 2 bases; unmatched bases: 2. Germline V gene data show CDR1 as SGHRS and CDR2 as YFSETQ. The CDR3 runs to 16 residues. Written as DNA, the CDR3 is TGCGCCAGCAGCTCTGGGACTAGCGGGACCTACAATGAGCAGTTCTTC. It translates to CASSSGTSGTYNEQFF.

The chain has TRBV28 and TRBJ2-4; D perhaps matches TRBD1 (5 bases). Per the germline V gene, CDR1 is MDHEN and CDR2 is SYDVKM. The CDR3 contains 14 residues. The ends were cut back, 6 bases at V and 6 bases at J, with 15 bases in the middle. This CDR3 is CASSPTSRVNIQYF. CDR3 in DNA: TGTGCCAGCAGCCCGACATCCAGGGTAAACATTCAGTACTTC.

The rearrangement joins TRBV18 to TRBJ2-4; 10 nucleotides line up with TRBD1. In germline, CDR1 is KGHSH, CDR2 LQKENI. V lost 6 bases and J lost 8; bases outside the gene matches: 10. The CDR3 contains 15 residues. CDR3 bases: TGTGCCAGCTCCTCGGACCGGGACAGGGGTCACATTCAGTACTTC. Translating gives CASSSDRDRGHIQYF.

The CDR3 sequence: CASSVGLAGVFTGELFF. Here the CDR3 DNA reads TGTGCCAGCAGCGTAGGGCTAGCGGGCGTTTTCACCGGGGAGCTGTTTTTT. The chain couples TRBV9 to TRBJ2-2, with 8 bases that match TRBD2. The J segment lost 4 bases and the V segment lost 0 bases, leaving 8 bases of the junction unmatched. This CDR3 contains 17 residues. Germline values: CDR1 SGDLS, CDR2 YYNGEE.